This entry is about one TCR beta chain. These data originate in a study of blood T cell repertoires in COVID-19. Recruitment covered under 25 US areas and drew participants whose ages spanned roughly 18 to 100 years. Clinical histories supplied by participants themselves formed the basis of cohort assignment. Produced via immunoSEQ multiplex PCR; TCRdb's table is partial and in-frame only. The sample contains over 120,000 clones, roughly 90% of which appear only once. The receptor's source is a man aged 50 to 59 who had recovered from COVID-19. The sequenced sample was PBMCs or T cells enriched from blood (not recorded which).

CDR3 nucleotides: TGTGCCAGCACCAAGAGGTCAGGGAGGCGGCATGGCTACACCTTC. Amino acid sequence: CASTKRSGRRHGYTF. The chain uses TRBV21-1 and TRBJ1-2. TRBV21-1 is classified as a pseudogene. The CDR3 consists of 15 residues.